This entry lists 7 T cell receptor beta chains sequenced from one sample in a study of a mutant IDH1 vaccine in newly diagnosed glioma (dated by TCRdb to about 2021). In light of the paper, this sample's time point label describes: week 35, safety follow-up. Each vaccine dose was 300 ug of a 20-mer mutant IDH1 peptide in Montanide, given subcutaneously with topical imiquimod. These receptors have no known antigen. Library prep was done by the immunoSEQ multiplex PCR assay. The table comes from immuneACCESS by way of TCRdb, which keeps in-frame sequences with V and J called. Part of the clones is missing from these tables; in studies checked, under half for an unresolved V gene and the rest for unknown reasons. The sample data list about 66,000 clones, and roughly 74% of these were observed just once. The ten largest make up 4.7% of the sample. This material consisted of PBMCs, taken from a glioma patient whose treatment included an IDH1 peptide vaccine. These receptors were obtained from a man in his fifties or sixties with glioma.

In nucleotides, the CDR3 is TGTGCCACCAGCAGACGGCCTGGGAGCAATCAGCCCCAGCATTTT. The encoded protein is CATSRRPGSNQPQHF. The J gene is TRBJ1-5, the V gene TRBV15; D gene uncertain. Germline assignment: CDR1 LNHNV and CDR2 YYDKDF (reference sequence). The CDR3 has 15 amino acids. Trimming cost V 2 bases and J 1 base, with 9 bases left between them.

The chain uses TRBV6-6 and TRBJ1-5; 9 positions match TRBD1. With V trimmed by 6 bases and J by 3 bases, 9 bases remained unmatched. The germline gives CDR1 MNHNY, CDR2 SVGAGI (reference sequence). The CDR3 is 16 amino acids. The CDR3 DNA sequence: TGTGCCAGCAGATTTACGGACAGGGGACTCAATCAGCCCCAGCATTTT. Protein product: CASRFTDRGLNQPQHF.

The J gene is TRBJ1-1, the V gene TRBV18; D might be TRBD1 (5 bases). This CDR3 is built from 11 residues. V was pared by 5 bases and J by 9 bases, with 10 bases between. Germline assignment: CDR1 KGHSH and CDR2 LQKENI. CDR3 region: CASSSDTKAFF. CDR3 sequence (DNA): TGTGCCAGCTCATCGGACACAAAAGCTTTCTTT.

This clone has a single count. The chain combines TRBV5-6 with TRBJ2-2; TRBD1 aligns across 9 bases. V shed 3 bases and J 7 bases; nucleotides not matched to a gene: 10. Germline CDR1 is SGHDT and CDR2 is YYEEEE. The CDR3 is 16 residues long. The CDR3 reads CASSWTGARLDGELFF. DNA for the CDR3: TGTGCCAGCAGCTGGACAGGGGCCCGTCTGGACGGGGAGCTGTTTTTT.

The rearrangement links TRBV4-3 to TRBJ2-2; no reliable D call. V gave up 0 bases and J gave up 0 bases, with 5 bases separating them. The CDR3 is made up of 15 amino acids. CDR1 LGHNA and CDR2 YSLEER come from the germline V gene. CDR3 coding DNA: TGCGCCAGCAGCCAAGATTCCACGAACACCGGGGAGCTGTTTTTT. Translated: CASSQDSTNTGELFF.

The rearrangement uses TRBV27 and TRBJ2-1; D is unresolved. The germline CDR1 and CDR2 sequences are MNHEY and SMNVEV (reference sequence). The CDR3 loop spans 11 amino acids. Between the trimmed V and J ends, which lost 6 bases and 9 bases, there was a span of 9 bases. CDR3 loop: CASRTNFEQFF. CDR3 sequence (DNA): TGTGCCAGCAGGACAAATTTTGAGCAGTTCTTC.

The chain is built from TRBV7-2 and TRBJ2-1; 11 nucleotides match TRBD2. Germline V gene data show CDR1 as SGHTA and CDR2 as FQGNSA. CDR3 size: 16 residues. V gave up 5 bases and J gave up 8 bases; unmatched junction bases: 11. This chain's CDR3 is CASSPRIAGGPDEQFF. The CDR3 DNA sequence: TGTGCCAGCAGCCCCCGAATAGCGGGGGGGCCGGATGAGCAGTTCTTC.